Following are 28 T cell receptor beta chains from one sample sequenced in a study of response to subunit inactivated influenza vaccine. TCRdb passed the RT-PCR reads through MiXCR, listing each CDR3 protein once. The sample has a few hundred thousand distinct CDR3 sequences; 12% to 15% are singletons. The input for sequencing was PBMCs from blood, taken 11 to 12 days after vaccination. The receptors come from a man aged 45 to 65 who received an inactivated influenza vaccine.

This clonotype has only a few counts. The V gene is TRBV6-2 or TRBV6-3, the J gene TRBJ1-5; possible D gene TRBD1, 5 bases. Trimming removed 5 bases from V and 1 base from J, with 15 bases in between. The CDR3 is made up of 16 amino acids. Germline V gene sequence: CDR1 MNHEY, CDR2 SVGEGT. The CDR3 loop is CASSTGPPYSNQPQHF. The CDR3 bases are TGTGCCAGCAGTACGGGACCTCCTTACAGCAATCAGCCCCAGCATTTT.

This chain connects TRBV29-1 to TRBJ1-1; 7 bases are a match to TRBD1. Germline CDR1 reads SQVTM; CDR2 reads ANQGSEA. V lost 8 bases, J lost 2 bases, and 8 bases stayed unmatched. The CDR3 consists of 13 residues. The CDR3 DNA reads TGCAGCACCCAAGGGGGCGCTAACACTGAAGCTTTCTTT. It specifies CSTQGGANTEAFF.

This clonotype was counted a few times. The chain has TRBV12-5 and TRBJ2-5, with a tentative D call TRBD2 (6 bases). Between the trimmed V and J ends, which lost 1 base and 1 base, there was a span of 13 bases. Looked up from germline, CDR1 is LGHNT and CDR2 is FRNRAP. This CDR3 is 16 amino acids long. CDR3 DNA sequence: TGTGCTAGTGGTTTGGGCGCGGGAAACCTCCAAGAGACCCAGTACTTC. Translated: CASGLGAGNLQETQYF. The full variable domain, in which reference TRBV12-5 and TRBJ2-5 provide the parts outside the CDR3, is DARVTQTPRHKVTEMGQEVTMRCQPILGHNTVFWYRQTMMQGLELLAYFRNRAPLDDSGMPKDRFSAEMPDATLATLKIQPSEPRDSAVYFCASGLGAGNLQETQYFGPGTRLLVL.

V gene TRBV28 combines with J gene TRBJ2-5, with TRBD2 matching 11 bases. In germline, CDR1 is MDHEN, CDR2 SYDVKM. V shed 5 bases, J shed 6 bases, and the junction held 5 bases outside the gene matches. The CDR3 runs 14 residues. The CDR3 DNA sequence: TGTGCCAGCAGTCCGACTAGCGGGATGCAGACCCAGTACTTC. Residues: CASSPTSGMQTQYF.

This clonotype was observed a handful of times. V gene TRBV7-2 combines with J gene TRBJ2-3, with D unresolved. V lost 6 bases and J lost 2, with 12 bases in between. Germline CDR1 SGHTA, CDR2 FQGNSA. CDR3 length equals 14 residues. CDR3 protein: CASSYRRDTDTQYF. The CDR3 DNA follows: TGTGCCAGCAGTTACCGCCGTGACACAGATACGCAGTATTTT.

This clonotype was seen a few times. The genes are TRBV28 and TRBJ2-7, with TRBD1 identical over 8 bases. After removal of 7 bases from V and 5 bases from J, the junction contained 10 bases not matched to a gene. The CDR3 length is 14 residues. Germline V CDR1 and CDR2: MDHEN, SYDVKM. The CDR3 reads CASKGRTGFNEQYF. The CDR3, as DNA: TGTGCCAGCAAAGGAAGGACAGGGTTCAACGAGCAGTACTTC.

The gene calls are TRBV12-3 or TRBV12-4 and TRBJ2-2; TRBD2 matches 10 bases. The CDR3 length is 17 residues. V shed 6 bases, J shed 3 bases, and the junction held 10 bases outside the gene matches. The DNA for the CDR3 is TGTGCCAGCAGCTCACGGAGCGGGAGGGGATACACCGGGGAGCTGTTTTTT. It translates to CASSSRSGRGYTGELFF.

This clonotype turned up a few times. V is TRBV5-4 and J is TRBJ1-2; D gene ambiguous. Germline CDR1 and CDR2: SGHNT and YYREEE (reference sequence). V dropped 3 bases and J dropped 8 bases, with 17 bases sitting between them. The CDR3 contains 14 residues. CDR3 sequence: CASSYRDTAGGYTF. The DNA of the CDR3 is TGTGCCAGCAGCTATCGCGACACTGCCGGGGGCTACACCTTC.

For the CDR3, the DNA is TGTGCCACCAGCATCAGGGTAGGAGTAGCGGAGACCCAGTACTTC. Amino acids: CATSIRVGVAETQYF. V gene TRBV15 combines with J gene TRBJ2-5; D might be TRBD1 or TRBD2, each matching 5 bases. The germline V and J ends were trimmed by 4 bases and 5 bases, with 17 bases remaining between them. CDR3 length equals 15 residues. CDR1 LNHNV and CDR2 YYDKDF come from the germline V gene (reference sequence).

On this clonotype: A much larger clone differs from this one at a single base, so this may be a read error. This rearrangement joins TRBV27 to TRBJ2-1; no clear D gene. This CDR3 spans 11 amino acids. Germline CDR1 and CDR2: MNHEY and SMNVEV (reference sequence). The CDR3 spells CASRKNVEEFF. The CDR3 nucleotides are TGTGCCAGCAGGAAAAATGTTGAGGAGTTCTTC.

The genes are TRBV5-6 and TRBJ1-4, with D perhaps matching TRBD1 (6 bases). The CDR3 sequence is 17 residues long. The V and J ends lost 0 bases and 7 bases respectively, with 19 bases between them. Germline CDR1 reads SGHDT; CDR2 reads YYEEEE. The CDR3: CASSLAPPDSGIEKLFF. The CDR3 nucleotides are TGTGCCAGCAGCTTGGCCCCTCCGGACAGTGGTATTGAAAAACTGTTTTTT. The whole variable domain, filled in from reference TRBV5-6 and TRBJ1-4, reads DAGVTQSPTHLIKTRGQQVTLRCSPKSGHDTVSWYQQALGQGPQFIFQYYEEEERQRGNFPDRFSGHQFPNYSSELNVNALLLGDSALYLCASSLAPPDSGIEKLFFGSGTQLSVL.

This clonotype was counted a few times. The rearrangement joins TRBV11-1 to TRBJ2-3, with 7 bases aligning to TRBD1. Germline loops: CDR1 SGHAT, CDR2 FQDESV (reference sequence). CDR3 length equals 21 residues. Trimming cost V 1 base and J 1 base; bases outside gene matches: 20. CDR3 DNA: TGTGCCAGCAGCTTAGAATCGATACAGGGGCGACTCTTAACCCGCACAGATACGCAGTATTTT. This codes for CASSLESIQGRLLTRTDTQYF.

This clonotype was detected many times. This chain uses TRBV29-1 with TRBJ2-5, with D possibly matching TRBD1 (6 bases). Trimming pared 7 bases from V and 0 bases from J, leaving 12 bases between. CDR1 is SQVTM and CDR2 is ANQGSEA in the germline V gene. The CDR3 is 13 amino acids. The CDR3 here is CSAKQGDQETQYF. Here the CDR3 DNA reads TGCAGCGCTAAACAGGGCGACCAAGAGACCCAGTACTTC.

This clonotype was found a few times. The chain joins TRBV12-3 or TRBV12-4 to TRBJ1-2; D unclear. The CDR3 covers 12 residues. The V and J ends lost 7 bases and 2 bases respectively, with 8 bases between them. The CDR3 sequence is CASTRANYGYTF. In nucleotides, the CDR3 is TGTGCCAGCACCCGGGCAAACTATGGCTACACCTTC.

The rearrangement joins TRBV25-1 to TRBJ2-7; perhaps TRBD2 as D (6 bases). Deletions cut 1 base from V and 3 bases from J, with 13 bases between. The CDR3 consists of 15 residues. Germline V gene sequence: CDR1 MGHDK, CDR2 SYGVNS. In DNA, the CDR3 is TGTGCCAGCAGTGAATGGGGGGTCACAGGCTACGAGCAGTACTTC. This gives the protein CASSEWGVTGYEQYF.

This clonotype was recorded a few times. The chain recombines TRBV28 with TRBJ1-1, with no clear D. V dropped 3 bases and J dropped 2 bases, with 10 bases sitting between them. The germline CDR1 and CDR2 sequences are MDHEN and SYDVKM. This CDR3 contains 14 residues. For the CDR3, the DNA is TGTGCCAGCAGTTTGCCGGATTTCAACACTGAAGCTTTCTTT. The encoded protein is CASSLPDFNTEAFF.

The chain employs TRBV28 and TRBJ2-7, with TRBD2 matching over 7 bases. V trimming: 6 bases; J trimming: 4 bases; junction bases outside the gene matches: 9. The CDR3 totals 14 residues. Germline assignment: CDR1 MDHEN and CDR2 SYDVKM. In DNA, the CDR3 is TGTGCCAGCAGCTGGAGGGAGGGCCGGTACGAGCAGTACTTC. It is translated as CASSWREGRYEQYF.

V and J are TRBV3-1 and TRBJ2-1, with 11 nucleotides matching TRBD2. Per germline, CDR1 LGHDT and CDR2 YNNKEL (reference sequence). This CDR3 region has 18 residues. With 2 bases clipped from V and 6 bases from J, the junction kept 12 bases outside the gene matches. This CDR3 reads CASSQRRTFSGRGNEQFF. CDR3 nucleotides: TGTGCCAGCAGCCAACGCCGCACCTTTAGCGGGAGGGGCAATGAGCAGTTCTTC.

The gene calls are TRBV16 and TRBJ2-7, with no clear D. The CDR3 loop spans 11 amino acids. Trimming stripped 4 bases from V and 7 bases from J, with 8 bases between. Germline V lookup: CDR1 KGHSY, CDR2 FQNENV. Here the CDR3 DNA reads TGTGCCAGCAGCCCCTACCTTGAGCAGTACTTC. Translating gives CASSPYLEQYF.

CDR3 coding DNA: TGTGCCAGCAATGAGATGGGACTAGCGGGGGAGGAGACCCAGTACTTC. Its translation: CASNEMGLAGEETQYF. The V call is TRBV6-1, the J call TRBJ2-5; 14 bases line up with TRBD2. Trimming removed 7 bases from V and 5 bases from J; junction bases left unmatched: 9. The CDR3 is 16 amino acids. Germline assignment: CDR1 MNHNS and CDR2 SASEGT.

The sample holds a few counts of this clonotype. V usage is TRBV6-1 and J usage is TRBJ1-2, with TRBD1 identical over 11 bases. The CDR3 length is 14 residues. CDR1 and CDR2 from the germline V gene are MNHNS and SASEGT. Germline trimming cut 6 bases from V and 8 bases from J; bases unmatched to any gene: 8. The CDR3 is CASRVGQGAGGYTF. The CDR3 DNA reads TGTGCCAGCAGGGTCGGACAGGGGGCTGGAGGCTACACCTTC.

This clonotype was counted only a few times. The V gene is TRBV5-1, the J gene TRBJ2-3; 8 nucleotides match TRBD2. The V segment lost 7 bases and the J segment 2 bases; nucleotides outside the gene matches: 12. The CDR3 is made up of 16 amino acids. The germline CDR1 and CDR2 sequences are SGHRS and YFSETQ. CDR3 nucleotides: TGCGCCAGCGCTCCAGCCAGCGGGGGAGTCACAGATACGCAGTATTTT. Its protein product is CASAPASGGVTDTQYF.

This clonotype showed up just a few times. CDR3: CSARDVAAFNYGYTF. CDR3 coding DNA: TGCAGTGCTAGAGATGTGGCAGCTTTTAACTATGGCTACACCTTC. The chain uses TRBV20-1 and TRBJ1-2; D not certain. The CDR3 totals 15 residues. Germline loops: CDR1 DFQATT, CDR2 SNEGSKA (reference sequence). V was pared by 0 bases and J by 1 base, with 12 bases between.

The V call is TRBV15, the J call TRBJ2-7, with 9 bases matching TRBD1. V dropped 3 bases and J dropped 3; count of bases not matched to a gene: 3. The CDR3 covers 14 residues. Germline CDR1 is LNHNV and CDR2 is YYDKDF (reference sequence). CDR3 sequence reads: CATSRPGQGYEQYF. CDR3 coding DNA: TGTGCCACCAGCAGGCCGGGACAGGGCTACGAGCAGTACTTC. Complete variable domain (other parts from reference TRBV15 and TRBJ2-7): DAMVIQNPRYQVTQFGKPVTLSCSQTLNHNVMYWYQQKSSQAPKLLFHYYDKDFNNEADTPDNFQSRRPNTSFCFLDIRSPGLGDTAMYLCATSRPGQGYEQYFGPGTRLTVT.

This clonotype was counted between two and nine times. V usage is TRBV10-3 and J usage is TRBJ1-1, with D maybe TRBD1 (5 bases). The germline gives CDR1 ENHRY, CDR2 SYGVKD. V dropped 7 bases and J dropped 2 bases, with 11 bases sitting between them. CDR3 length equals 13 residues. The DNA of the CDR3 is TGTGCCATCAAGGGGCCGACAAACACTGAAGCTTTCTTT. This sequence encodes CAIKGPTNTEAFF.

CDR3 in DNA: TGTGCCAGCAGCCCCGACCGGGGGTCGGAGACCCAGTACTTC. Amino acids: CASSPDRGSETQYF. The chain employs TRBV11-2 and TRBJ2-5; a weak D match, TRBD2 (6 bases). The CDR3 is 14 residues long. The germline V gene has CDR1 SGHAT and CDR2 FQNNGV. Trimming took 5 bases from V and 5 from J, leaving 15 bases between them.

The chain links TRBV29-1 to TRBJ2-3, with 10 positions matching TRBD2. The CDR3 length is 15 residues. V lost 0 bases and J lost 7; bases outside the gene matches: 7. Germline V gives CDR1 SQVTM, CDR2 ANQGSEA. The CDR3 DNA reads as TGCAGCGTTGAAGATCAGCCTAGCGGGGGAAATACGCAGTATTTT. It translates to CSVEDQPSGGNTQYF.

This clonotype has a count of ten or more. The rearrangement links TRBV5-1 to TRBJ2-2, with 9 bases that match TRBD2. The junction had 5 bases not matched to a gene; V was cut back by 4 bases and J by 4 bases. CDR1 SGHRS and CDR2 YFSETQ come from the germline V gene. CDR3 size: 15 residues. The CDR3 loop reads CASSQTSGFTGELFF. The CDR3 region has the DNA TGCGCCAGCAGCCAGACTAGCGGATTCACCGGGGAGCTGTTTTTT. The full variable domain, its missing parts supplied by reference TRBV5-1 and TRBJ2-2, is KAGVTQTPRYLIKTRGQQVTLSCSPISGHRSVSWYQQTPGQGLQFLFEYFSETQRNKGNFPGRFSGRQFSNSRSEMNVSTLELGDSALYLCASSQTSGFTGELFFGEGSRLTVL.